The T cell receptor (beta chain) under discussion was sequenced for a study of blood T cell repertoires in COVID-19. Overall study: COVID-19 samples, acute and convalescent, were from the United States, Italy and Spain. In each case, the material was cDNA or gDNA derived from T cells, B-cell-depleted T cells, or PBMCs.

Germline CDR1 reads SGHRS; CDR2 reads YFSETQ. The CDR3 loop spans 15 amino acids. Trimming removed 0 bases at V and 4 bases at J, with 11 bases between. Source study methods: Estimation of nucleated cell counts relied on the amplification of reference gene primers. Sequencing was performed with immunoSEQ multiplex PCR; in TCRdb, only in-frame clones are kept and a portion is missing. Clone size and V and J calls were adopted from that table, with D and trimming inferred from the DNA. Of 150,000 or so clones listed, about 86% are singletons. This clonotype originated in an older woman with acute or convalescent COVID-19. Sequencing input: peripheral blood. The rearrangement uses TRBV5-1 and TRBJ1-3; D gene ambiguous. This CDR3 reads CASSLAQVGGNTIYF. CDR3 sequence (DNA): TGCGCCAGCAGCTTGGCGCAGGTAGGCGGAAACACCATATATTTT.